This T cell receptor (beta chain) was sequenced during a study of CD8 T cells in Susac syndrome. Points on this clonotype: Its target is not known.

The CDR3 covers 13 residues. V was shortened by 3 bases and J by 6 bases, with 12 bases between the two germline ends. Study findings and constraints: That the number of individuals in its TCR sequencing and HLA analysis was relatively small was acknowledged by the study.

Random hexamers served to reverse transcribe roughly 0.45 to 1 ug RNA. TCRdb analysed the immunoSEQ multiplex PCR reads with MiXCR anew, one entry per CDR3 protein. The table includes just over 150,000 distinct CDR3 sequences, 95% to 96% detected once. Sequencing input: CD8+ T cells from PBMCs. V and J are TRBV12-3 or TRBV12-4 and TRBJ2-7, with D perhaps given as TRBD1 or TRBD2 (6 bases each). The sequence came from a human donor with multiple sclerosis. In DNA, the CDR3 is TGTGCCAGCAGTTTGATCGAGGGGGGCGAGCAGTACGTC. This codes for CASSLIEGGEQYV.